The 28 T cell receptor beta chains reported below all come from one sample, sequenced in a study of PD-1 blockade in classical Hodgkin lymphoma. Noted time point: newly diagnosed, previously untreated cHL patient sample. Sequencing was performed with immunoSEQ multiplex PCR; in TCRdb, only in-frame clones are kept and a portion is missing. The repertoire holds 15,000 or so clones, with roughly 81% as singletons. Sequenced: peripheral blood mononuclear cells (PBMCs). The receptors stem from a human donor with classical Hodgkin lymphoma.

The J gene is TRBJ2-3, the V gene TRBV6-4, with 9 bases fitting TRBD2. The CDR3 is made up of 14 amino acids. Trimming took 4 bases from V and 1 from J; bases not matched to a gene: 0. Per the germline V gene, CDR1 is MRHNA and CDR2 is SNTAGT. CDR3 in DNA: TGTGCCAGCAGTGGGACTAGCGGCACAGATACGCAGTATTTT. Protein: CASSGTSGTDTQYF.

V gene TRBV5-4 combines with J gene TRBJ2-3, with TRBD2 matching over 7 bases. With 5 bases clipped from V and 4 bases from J, the junction kept 10 bases outside the gene matches. In germline, CDR1 is SGHNT, CDR2 YYREEE (reference sequence). The CDR3 is 15 residues long. The CDR3 region is CASSRAGWRADTQYF. The CDR3 bases are TGTGCCAGCAGTAGAGCGGGGTGGAGAGCAGATACGCAGTATTTT.

This chain uses TRBV5-4 with TRBJ2-3; tentative D call: TRBD2 (6 bases). Germline V lookup: CDR1 SGHNT, CDR2 YYREEE (reference sequence). CDR3 size: 16 residues. The V end was cut by 0 bases, the J end by 4 bases, with 15 bases between. CDR3 sequence: CASSLASGRGADTQYF. The CDR3 nucleotides are TGTGCCAGCAGCTTGGCGTCCGGGAGAGGCGCAGATACGCAGTATTTT. Full variable domain (outside the CDR3, taken from reference TRBV5-4 and TRBJ2-3): ETGVTQSPTHLIKTRGQQVTLRCSSQSGHNTVSWYQQALGQGPQFIFQYYREEENGRGNFPPRFSGLQFPNYSSELNVNALELDDSALYLCASSLASGRGADTQYFGPGTRLTVL.

This clone is a singleton in its sample. The rearrangement links TRBV25-1 to TRBJ1-2; D call uncertain. V shed 2 bases and J shed 5 bases, with 9 bases lying between them. The CDR3 is made up of 13 amino acids. Germline CDR1 MGHDK, CDR2 SYGVNS. The CDR3 DNA reads as TGTGCCAGCAGTGAAAGCGGCAGTTATGGCTACACCTTC. It is translated as CASSESGSYGYTF.

The rearrangement joins TRBV11-3 to TRBJ1-4; 9 nucleotides match TRBD1. Germline V CDR1 and CDR2: SGHNT, YENEEA. The CDR3 contains 15 residues. After removal of 3 bases from V and 6 bases from J, the junction contained 5 bases not matched to a gene. This CDR3 is CASSFTTGGYEKLFF. The CDR3 DNA reads TGTGCCAGCAGCTTTACGACAGGGGGTTATGAAAAACTGTTTTTT. The whole variable domain, filled in from reference TRBV11-3 and TRBJ1-4, reads EAGVVQSPRYKIIEKKQPVAFWCNPISGHNTLYWYLQNLGQGPELLIRYENEEAVDDSQLPKDRFSAERLKGVDSTLKIQPAELGDSAVYLCASSFTTGGYEKLFFGSGTQLSVL.

This clone came up once. This chain links TRBV18 with TRBJ2-3; 11 bases align to TRBD2. Germline-derived CDR1 and CDR2 are KGHSH and LQKENI. V lost 4 bases and J lost 0; bases outside the gene matches: 6. The CDR3 loop spans 17 amino acids. CDR3 amino acids: CASSLYGTSGSTDTQYF. CDR3 DNA sequence: TGTGCCAGCTCACTCTACGGGACTAGCGGAAGCACAGATACGCAGTATTTT.

The genes are TRBV2 and TRBJ2-2; perhaps TRBD1 as D (6 bases). The CDR3 is made up of 14 amino acids. Germline CDR1 reads SNHLY; CDR2 reads FYNNEI. V was trimmed by 6 bases and J by 1 base, leaving 9 bases between them. CDR3 loop: CASSLGQNTGELFF. For the CDR3, the DNA is TGTGCCAGCAGCCTGGGACAGAACACCGGGGAGCTGTTTTTT.

V usage is TRBV6-5 and J usage is TRBJ2-5, with D tentatively TRBD2 (7 bases). The CDR3 length is 16 residues. The V gene lost 4 bases and the J gene lost 5 bases, with 20 bases spanning the gap. The germline V gene has CDR1 MNHEY and CDR2 SVGAGI. CDR3 DNA sequence: TGTGCCAGCAGTTTCTTACAAGCGGGAAGGGGGGAGACCCAGTACTTC. This sequence encodes CASSFLQAGRGETQYF.

The chain has TRBV2 and TRBJ2-3; no reliable D call. This CDR3 region has 15 residues. The germline CDR1 and CDR2 sequences are SNHLY and FYNNEI. Trimming took 4 bases from V and 0 from J, leaving 11 bases between them. In DNA form, the CDR3 reads TGTGCCAGCAGTGGTGAGGCTACTAGCACAGATACGCAGTATTTT. Translating gives CASSGEATSTDTQYF.

This sequence joins TRBV25-1 and TRBJ1-1; D gene uncertain. Trimming removed 4 bases at V and 8 bases at J, with 14 bases between. The CDR3 consists of 13 residues. The V gene's germline CDR1 is MGHDK and CDR2 SYGVNS. CDR3: CASSVRLGSEAFF. The CDR3 DNA reads as TGTGCCAGCAGTGTACGCTTGGGGTCGGAAGCTTTCTTT.

The rearrangement links TRBV19 to TRBJ2-3; weak D call: TRBD1 (6 bases). CDR1 LNHDA and CDR2 SQIVND come from the germline V gene (reference sequence). V was pared by 4 bases and J by 3 bases, with 17 bases between. This CDR3 has 16 amino acids. The CDR3 bases are TGTGCCAGTAGTAGGCGCGCAGGGGAAAGTACAGATACGCAGTATTTT. This translates into CASSRRAGESTDTQYF. Together with reference TRBV19 and TRBJ2-3, the CDR3 gives the full variable domain: DGGITQSPKYLFRKEGQNVTLSCEQNLNHDAMYWYRQDPGQGLRLIYYSQIVNDFQKGDIAEGYSVSREKKESFPLTVTSAQKNPTAFYLCASSRRAGESTDTQYFGPGTRLTVL.

This clone rates as medium-sized. The chain recombines TRBV25-1 with TRBJ2-2; 7 bases fit TRBD1. This CDR3 has 16 amino acids. After removal of 5 bases from V and 6 bases from J, the junction contained 12 bases not matched to a gene. Germline-derived CDR1 and CDR2 are MGHDK and SYGVNS. The CDR3 coding sequence is TGTGCCAGCAGTTCTCCCAACAGGGGATTTTCCGGGGAGCTGTTTTTT. Translating it yields CASSSPNRGFSGELFF.

This chain joins TRBV11-2 and TRBJ1-1; no firm D call. In germline, CDR1 is SGHAT, CDR2 FQNNGV. There are 11 residues in the CDR3. V dropped 1 base and J dropped 10 bases, with 7 bases sitting between them. Here the CDR3 reads CASSLGPGAFF. DNA of the CDR3: TGTGCCAGCAGCTTAGGACCAGGAGCTTTCTTT.

The V call is TRBV6-5, the J call TRBJ2-7; the D gene is possibly TRBD2 (5 bases). With 7 bases removed from V and 3 bases from J, the gap between germline ends came to 7 bases. CDR1 is MNHEY and CDR2 is SVGAGI in the germline V gene. The CDR3 loop spans 11 amino acids. CDR3 in amino acids: CASMGVYEQYF. The CDR3 DNA reads as TGTGCCAGCATGGGAGTCTACGAGCAGTACTTC.

The rearrangement uses TRBV5-1 and TRBJ1-4; the match to TRBD1 covers 8 bases. Germline V CDR1 and CDR2: SGHRS, YFSETQ. This CDR3 has 19 amino acids. V was pared by 4 bases and J by 4 bases, with 18 bases of the junction left unmatched. This chain's CDR3 is CASSVSGTGLFRGNEKLFF. CDR3 sequence (DNA): TGCGCCAGCAGCGTGTCCGGGACAGGACTTTTTCGGGGTAATGAAAAACTGTTTTTT. Supplemented by reference TRBV5-1 and TRBJ1-4, the full variable domain reads KAGVTQTPRYLIKTRGQQVTLSCSPISGHRSVSWYQQTPGQGLQFLFEYFSETQRNKGNFPGRFSGRQFSNSRSEMNVSTLELGDSALYLCASSVSGTGLFRGNEKLFFGSGTQLSVL.

This clone was recorded only once. This chain joins TRBV1 and TRBJ2-3; TRBD2 is the table's D call, not checked against the DNA. TRBV1 is tagged as a pseudogene. This CDR3 has 19 residues. As DNA, the CDR3 is TGCACCAGCAGCCAAGATTCCGCTAGCGGGAGTACGGGTACAGATACGCAGTATTTT. As protein: CTSSQDSASGSTGTDTQYF.

The J gene is TRBJ2-6, the V gene TRBV11-3; D might be TRBD1 (7 bases). Trimming removed 1 base at V and 0 bases at J, with 19 bases between. The CDR3 length is 20 residues. The germline V gene encodes CDR1 SGHNT and CDR2 YENEEA. CDR3 sequence: CASSLGREDRYYSGANVLTF. For the CDR3, the DNA is TGTGCCAGCAGCTTAGGGAGGGAGGACAGGTACTACTCTGGGGCCAACGTCCTGACTTTC. Supplemented by reference TRBV11-3 and TRBJ2-6, the full variable domain reads EAGVVQSPRYKIIEKKQPVAFWCNPISGHNTLYWYLQNLGQGPELLIRYENEEAVDDSQLPKDRFSAERLKGVDSTLKIQPAELGDSAVYLCASSLGREDRYYSGANVLTFGAGSRLTVL.

DNA of the CDR3: TGTGCCAGCAGCTGGGGAACAGGAGACACCGGGGAGCTGTTTTTT. Protein: CASSWGTGDTGELFF. The V gene is TRBV5-8, the J gene TRBJ2-2, with D possibly TRBD1 on 5 matching bases. V shed 3 bases and J shed 3 bases, with 12 bases lying between them. Germline CDR1 is SGHTS and CDR2 is YDEGEE. The CDR3 has 15 residues.

This chain links TRBV5-6 with TRBJ1-1, with D possibly matching TRBD1 (6 bases). CDR1 SGHDT and CDR2 YYEEEE come from the germline V gene. The CDR3 sequence is 17 residues long. V lost 3 bases and J 5 bases, leaving 23 bases between the germline ends. CDR3 in amino acids: CASSSNHITGSETEAFF. In DNA, the CDR3 is TGTGCCAGCAGCTCCAACCACATTACAGGGTCGGAGACTGAAGCTTTCTTT.

This chain's CDR3 is CANEDGAGGGYTF. The DNA for the CDR3 is TGTGCCAACGAGGACGGAGCCGGGGGGGGCTACACCTTC. The chain carries TRBV10-3 and TRBJ1-2; tentatively, D is TRBD1 (5 bases). Germline V gene lookup returns CDR1 ENHRY and CDR2 SYGVKD. The CDR3 consists of 13 residues. Trimming cost V 10 bases and J 8 bases, with 20 bases left between them.

The chain uses TRBV6-1 and TRBJ1-5; D is undetermined. There are 13 residues in the CDR3. Trimming pared 2 bases from V and 3 bases from J, leaving 5 bases between. The germline gives CDR1 MNHNS, CDR2 SASEGT. The CDR3 sequence is CASSEWDNQPQHF. CDR3 DNA sequence: TGTGCCAGCAGTGAATGGGACAATCAGCCCCAGCATTTT.

This chain uses TRBV9 with TRBJ1-2; D not resolved. V dropped 2 bases and J dropped 2 bases, with 13 bases sitting between them. The germline V gene encodes CDR1 SGDLS and CDR2 YYNGEE. This CDR3 has 15 amino acids. The CDR3 spells CASSVAVGLNYGYTF. Here the CDR3 DNA reads TGTGCCAGCAGCGTGGCGGTCGGACTAAACTATGGCTACACCTTC.

This clone was observed a single time. The V and J genes are TRBV29-1 and TRBJ1-5; D unresolved. The germline V gene has CDR1 SQVTM and CDR2 ANQGSEA. The CDR3 extends over 12 amino acids. Trimming left V 5 bases short and J 1 base short, with 6 bases between. CDR3 sequence (DNA): TGCAGCGTTCGCGACAGCAATCAGCCCCAGCATTTT. Translated, it gives CSVRDSNQPQHF. The variable domain in full, completed from reference TRBV29-1 and TRBJ1-5, reads SAVISQKPSRDICQRGTSLTIQCQVDSQVTMMFWYRQQPGQSLTLIATANQGSEATYESGFVIDKFPISRPNLTFSTLTVSNMSPEDSSIYLCSVRDSNQPQHFGDGTRLSIL.

This rearrangement joins TRBV9 to TRBJ2-7; tentatively, D is TRBD1 (8 bases). V was shortened by 0 bases and J by 4 bases, with 17 bases between the two germline ends. This CDR3 has 16 residues. Germline CDR1 reads SGDLS; CDR2 reads YYNGEE. CDR3 amino acids: CASSVAGGQGGYEQYF. The CDR3 coding sequence is TGTGCCAGCAGCGTAGCGGGAGGACAGGGAGGATACGAGCAGTACTTC. Full variable domain (missing parts from reference TRBV9 and TRBJ2-7): DSGVTQTPKHLITATGQRVTLRCSPRSGDLSVYWYQQSLDQGLQFLIQYYNGEERAKGNILERFSAQQFPDLHSELNLSSLELGDSALYFCASSVAGGQGGYEQYFGPGTRLTVT.

The chain employs TRBV2 and TRBJ1-5; D remains unclear. V was clipped by 4 bases and J by 1 base, with 11 bases between them. From germline, CDR1 is SNHLY and CDR2 FYNNEI. The CDR3 has 15 residues. The CDR3 sequence: CASSANDLSNQPQHF. As DNA, the CDR3 is TGTGCCAGCAGTGCAAACGACCTAAGCAATCAGCCCCAGCATTTT.

The chain links TRBV7-8 to TRBJ1-5; possible D gene TRBD1, 5 bases. Germline loops: CDR1 SGHVS, CDR2 FQNEAQ. The length of the CDR3 is 14 residues. V shed 0 bases and J shed 2 bases, with 5 bases lying between them. The CDR3 DNA follows: TGTGCCAGCAGCTTAGCAGGGGGCAATCAGCCCCAGCATTTT. Amino acids: CASSLAGGNQPQHF.

V and J are TRBV19 and TRBJ1-1; D might be TRBD1 (5 bases). CDR3 length: 13 amino acids. Germline V CDR1 and CDR2: LNHDA, SQIVND (reference sequence). With 1 base removed from V and 6 bases from J, the gap between germline ends came to 9 bases. The CDR3 nucleotides read TGTGCCAGTAGTATAGGGGGGTACGCTGAAGCTTTCTTT. Residues: CASSIGGYAEAFF.

The chain couples TRBV4-2 to TRBJ1-4, with 7 nucleotides matching TRBD1. This CDR3 comprises 14 residues. Per germline, CDR1 LGHNA and CDR2 YNFKEQ. Trimming removed 1 base from V and 7 bases from J; junction bases left unmatched: 3. CDR3: CASSQAQGPEKLFF. The CDR3 DNA is TGTGCCAGCAGCCAAGCACAGGGGCCTGAAAAACTGTTTTTT.